The 5 T cell receptor delta chains below were found in one sample sequenced in a study of γδ T cells in repeated Plasmodium falciparum infection. Flow sorting of PBMC yielded separate Vgamma9/Vdelta2+ and Vdelta2-negative gammadelta T cell populations for bulk repertoire analysis. TCRdb fed the multiplex PCR reads into CATT to redo clone calling. The data show around 57,000 delta-chain clones, 1.5% to 2% seen once. The sample consisted of gamma-delta T cells from blood. These receptor sequences come from a pool of human donors (malaria-infected and uninfected, not separated).

As for this clone: This is likely an artifact of a read error, given a far larger clone one base away. The sample holds other DNA sequences that translate to the same CDR3. This chain links TRDV1 with TRDJ1, with TRDD3 matching 9 bases. Germline trimming cut 6 bases from V and 4 bases from J; bases unmatched to any gene: 24. There are 20 residues in the CDR3. The V gene's germline CDR1 is TSWWSYY and CDR2 QGS. CDR3 amino acids: CALGGHYWGTRREVGDKLIF. Here the CDR3 DNA reads TGTGCTCTTGGAGGGCACTACTGGGGGACGAGGAGGGAAGTTGGCGATAAACTCATCTTT.

This clone was detected a few times. It is likely a read error: a sequence one base away is far more abundant. This sample includes further DNA sequences coding for the same CDR3. J is TRDJ2 and V is TRDV1; TRDD3 matches 8 bases. TCRdb leaves out the J gene; it was filled in here by matching the DNA to germline. Per germline, CDR1 TSWWSYY and CDR2 QGS. CDR3 length equals 23 residues. As DNA, the CDR3 is TGTGCTCTTGGGGATCCCCCGGAAGGTTGGGGGATTGTGTCTATCCCTTTGACAGCGCAACTCTTCTTT. Amino acids: CALGDPPEGWGIVSIPLTAQLFF.

This clone was seen repeatedly, ten times or more. A far larger clone is one nucleotide away, so this likely arose from a read error. The sample has other DNA sequences that encode this CDR3 too. The rearrangement joins TRDV1 to TRDJ1, with a tentative D call TRDD3 (6 bases). The CDR3 is 14 residues long. CDR1 and CDR2 from the germline V gene are TSWWSYY and QGS. This CDR3 is CALEIPWGSGKLIF. CDR3 nucleotide sequence: TGTGCACTCGAGATTCCTTGGGGATCTGGTAAACTCATCTTT.

This clone is medium-sized by share. Within the sample, other DNA sequences also encode this same CDR3. This sequence joins TRDV1 and TRDJ1, with a tentative D call TRDD3 (5 bases). This CDR3 contains 19 residues. Trimming removed 2 bases from V and 0 bases from J, with 22 bases in between. The V gene's germline CDR1 is TSWWSYY and CDR2 QGS. The CDR3 DNA reads as TGTGCTCTTGGGGAAGATATCTCCGGGATTCCCCCGTACACCGATAAACTCATCTTT. Encoded protein: CALGEDISGIPPYTDKLIF.

This clone was found a few times. With a far larger clone one base away, a read error is the likely cause. The same CDR3 can be traced to other DNA sequences in this sample. This chain links TRDV1 with TRDJ1; D is ambiguous. CDR1 and CDR2 (germline): TSWWSYY, QGS. The V gene lost 3 bases and the J gene lost 0 bases, with 8 bases spanning the gap. The CDR3 extends over 14 amino acids. The chain's CDR3 is CALGDVLYTDKLIF. Written as DNA, the CDR3 is TGTGCTCTTGGGGACGTCCTGTACACCGATAAACTCATCTTT.